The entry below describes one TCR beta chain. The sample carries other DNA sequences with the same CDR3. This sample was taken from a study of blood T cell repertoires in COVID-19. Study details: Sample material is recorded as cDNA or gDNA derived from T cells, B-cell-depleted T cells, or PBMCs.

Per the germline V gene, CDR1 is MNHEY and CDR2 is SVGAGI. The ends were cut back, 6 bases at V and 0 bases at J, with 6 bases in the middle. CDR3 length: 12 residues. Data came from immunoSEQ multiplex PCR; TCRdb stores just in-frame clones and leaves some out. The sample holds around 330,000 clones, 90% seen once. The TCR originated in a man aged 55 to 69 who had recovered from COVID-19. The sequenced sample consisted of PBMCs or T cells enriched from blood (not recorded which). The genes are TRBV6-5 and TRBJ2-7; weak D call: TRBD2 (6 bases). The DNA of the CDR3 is TGTGCCAGCAGGGGGGGCTCCTACGAGCAGTACTTC. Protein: CASRGGSYEQYF.